What follows are 17 T cell receptor beta chains derived from one specimen sequenced in a study of T-cell reconstitution after alpha-beta-depleted transplantation in children. For TCRbeta, the library was prepared with unique molecular identifiers. TCRdb reprocessed the PCR reads via MiXCR and lists one record per CDR3 protein. In the table there are a few hundred thousand distinct CDR3 sequences, about 9.6% of which are singletons. The source material was PBMCs from the stem cell graft donor, sampled from the stem cell graft. Receptors were obtained from a human donor who donated a stem cell graft to a child with SCID.

A note on this clonotype: Sequence at one end of the junction differs from germline and may be a read error. This sequence joins TRBV9 and TRBJ2-1; D not resolved. CDR1 is SGDLS, CDR2 YYNGEE, per germline. The CDR3 spans 16 residues. The DNA of the CDR3 is TGTGTCAGCAGCGTCAAAGACACCCCGTCGTACAATGAGCAGTTCTTC. It specifies CVSSVKDTPSYNEQFF. The variable domain in full, completed from reference TRBV9 and TRBJ2-1, reads DSGVTQTPKHLITATGQRVTLRCSPRSGDLSVYWYQQSLDQGLQFLIQYYNGEERAKGNILERFSAQQFPDLHSELNLSSLELGDSALYFCVSSVKDTPSYNEQFFGPGTRLTVL.

This clonotype occurred a few times. This chain connects TRBV4-3 to TRBJ1-5; D is undetermined. CDR1 is LGHNA, CDR2 YSLEER, per germline. CDR3 size: 14 residues. V was shortened by 0 bases and J by 5 bases, with 8 bases between the two germline ends. Here the CDR3 reads CASSQDSGYQPQHF. The DNA for the CDR3 is TGCGCCAGCAGCCAAGATTCAGGATATCAGCCCCAGCATTTT.

This clonotype was seen many times. The chain couples TRBV20-1 to TRBJ2-1, with D possibly being TRBD1 (6 bases). The CDR3 has 14 residues. Germline lookup yields CDR1 DFQATT and CDR2 SNEGSKA (reference sequence). V lost 7 bases and J lost 8, with 21 bases in between. CDR3 loop: CSVRGSSLGDEQFF. DNA of the CDR3: TGCAGTGTTAGGGGGAGCAGCCTGGGCGATGAGCAGTTCTTC.

This clonotype was found many times. The chain employs TRBV5-1 and TRBJ2-3; 10 nucleotides align to TRBD2. J lost 3 bases, V lost 0 bases, and 7 bases had no gene match. This CDR3 comprises 17 residues. CDR1 and CDR2 from the germline V gene are SGHRS and YFSETQ. CDR3 residues: CASSLDGQRGGTDTQYF. The CDR3 nucleotides are TGCGCCAGCAGCTTGGATGGTCAGCGGGGGGGTACAGATACGCAGTATTTT.

Ten or more counts support this clonotype. The chain is built from TRBV24-1 and TRBJ2-2; 9 bases map to TRBD1. V lost 5 bases and J lost 1; bases outside the gene matches: 4. The CDR3 has 16 residues. CDR1 and CDR2 from the germline V gene are KGHDR and SFDVKD. The CDR3 region is CATSVAGQGNTGELFF. The CDR3 DNA sequence: TGTGCCACCAGTGTGGCGGGACAGGGGAACACCGGGGAGCTGTTTTTT.

In this sample, this clonotype turned up a few times. The chain uses TRBV11-2 and TRBJ2-1, with 13 bases identical to TRBD2. The CDR3 runs 15 residues. Per germline, CDR1 SGHAT and CDR2 FQNNGV. V gave up 5 bases and J gave up 10 bases; unmatched junction bases: 8. CDR3 sequence reads: CASSPRLAGGREQFF. CDR3 coding DNA: TGTGCCAGCAGCCCTCGACTAGCGGGGGGTCGAGAGCAGTTCTTC.

This clonotype showed up many times. This sequence joins TRBV27 and TRBJ2-7; 7 bases align to TRBD1. The CDR3 is 14 amino acids. Looked up from germline, CDR1 is MNHEY and CDR2 is SMNVEV (reference sequence). Trimming took 4 bases from V and 0 from J; bases not matched to a gene: 3. The CDR3 coding sequence is TGTGCCAGCAGTTCGACAGGGAGCTCCTACGAGCAGTACTTC. Its translation is CASSSTGSSYEQYF.

This clonotype was seen just once. This chain connects TRBV7-6 to TRBJ2-5; D uncertain. V was shortened by 9 bases and J by 3 bases, with 8 bases between the two germline ends. CDR3 length equals 11 residues. The germline V gene has CDR1 SGHVS and CDR2 FNYEAQ. CDR3 loop: CASKAKETQYF. The CDR3 DNA reads as TGTGCCAGTAAGGCAAAAGAGACCCAGTACTTC. Full variable domain (outside the CDR3, taken from reference TRBV7-6 and TRBJ2-5): GAGVSQSPRYKVTKRGQDVALRCDPISGHVSLYWYRQALGQGPEFLTYFNYEAQQDKSGLPNDRFSAERPEGSISTLTIQRTEQRDSAMYRCASKAKETQYFGPGTRLLVL.

This clonotype was observed at least ten times. The CDR3 sequence: CASSHLAGALGNEQFF. CDR3 DNA sequence: TGTGCCAGCAGCCATCTTGCGGGGGCCCTTGGGAATGAGCAGTTCTTC. The rearrangement links TRBV11-2 to TRBJ2-1; maybe TRBD2 (7 bases). Germline CDR1 and CDR2: SGHAT and FQNNGV. This CDR3 region has 16 residues. Trimming took 5 bases from V and 7 from J, leaving 21 bases between them.

This clonotype was recorded a few times. The chain carries TRBV28 and TRBJ1-1, with D possibly being TRBD1 (6 bases). The CDR3 runs to 13 residues. Germline lookup yields CDR1 MDHEN and CDR2 SYDVKM. With 8 bases removed from V and 6 bases from J, the gap between germline ends came to 16 bases. In DNA, the CDR3 is TGTGCCAGCTACCCACGGGGGGGCCCTGAAGCTTTCTTT. It yields the protein CASYPRGGPEAFF. Combining the CDR3 with reference TRBV28 and TRBJ1-1 gives the whole variable domain DVKVTQSSRYLVKRTGEKVFLECVQDMDHENMFWYRQDPGLGLRLIYFSYDVKMKEKGDIPEGYSVSREKKERFSLILESASTNQTSMYLCASYPRGGPEAFFGQGTRLTVV.

The V and J genes are TRBV6-2 or TRBV6-3 and TRBJ2-5; D not resolved. Germline lookup yields CDR1 MNHEY and CDR2 SVGEGT. Trimming pared 2 bases from V and 5 bases from J, leaving 9 bases between. The CDR3 contains 13 residues. Written as DNA, the CDR3 is TGTGCCAGCAGTTACCCCCTGTGGGAGACCCAGTACTTC. As protein: CASSYPLWETQYF.

Many counts were recorded for this clonotype. The chain couples TRBV20-1 to TRBJ2-3; D may correspond to TRBD1 or TRBD2 (5 bases each). Looked up from germline, CDR1 is DFQATT and CDR2 is SNEGSKA (reference sequence). The CDR3 is made up of 14 amino acids. V was trimmed by 5 bases and J by 2 bases, leaving 14 bases between them. CDR3 residues: CSALARGPTDTQYF. DNA for the CDR3: TGCAGTGCTCTAGCTCGGGGACCCACAGATACGCAGTATTTT.

This clonotype was counted at least ten times. This chain joins TRBV20-1 and TRBJ2-3; TRBD2 matches 11 bases. CDR3 length: 18 residues. J lost 5 bases, V lost 1 base, and 14 bases had no gene match. The V gene's germline CDR1 is DFQATT and CDR2 SNEGSKA (reference sequence). The CDR3 spells CSARGPSDSGGAGDTQYF. DNA of the CDR3: TGCAGTGCTAGAGGGCCCTCCGATAGCGGGGGGGCTGGAGATACGCAGTATTTT.

This clonotype was observed many times. The rearrangement uses TRBV7-2 and TRBJ2-1; D remains ambiguous. This CDR3 spans 13 amino acids. Trimming took 0 bases from V and 8 from J, leaving 8 bases between them. Germline lookup yields CDR1 SGHTA and CDR2 FQGNSA. The CDR3 DNA is TGTGCCAGCAGCTTAGCGTATGGGGATGAGCAGTTCTTC. Its protein product is CASSLAYGDEQFF.

In this sample, this clonotype turned up many times. The genes are TRBV5-6 and TRBJ2-3, with a weak D call TRBD2 (7 bases). With 4 bases removed from V and 2 bases from J, the gap between germline ends came to 14 bases. In germline, CDR1 is SGHDT, CDR2 YYEEEE. This CDR3 is 15 amino acids long. CDR3: CASSQGRGYTDTQYF. CDR3 DNA: TGTGCCAGCAGCCAGGGGAGGGGGTACACAGATACGCAGTATTTT. The full variable domain, with the rest looked up from reference TRBV5-6 and TRBJ2-3, is DAGVTQSPTHLIKTRGQQVTLRCSPKSGHDTVSWYQQALGQGPQFIFQYYEEEERQRGNFPDRFSGHQFPNYSSELNVNALLLGDSALYLCASSQGRGYTDTQYFGPGTRLTVL.

The table lists this clonotype with many counts. This chain joins TRBV2 and TRBJ2-5, with D unresolved. Germline V CDR1 and CDR2: SNHLY, FYNNEI. V was shortened by 3 bases and J by 5 bases, with 7 bases between the two germline ends. The CDR3 is 12 residues long. The CDR3 reads CASSEGSETQYF. The CDR3 DNA follows: TGTGCCAGCAGTGAGGGCTCGGAGACCCAGTACTTC.

This clonotype was found many times. The chain employs TRBV6-2 or TRBV6-3 and TRBJ1-2; 10 positions agree with TRBD1. CDR3 length: 14 residues. The trim removed 2 bases at V and 7 bases at J, leaving 4 bases unmatched. Germline V lookup: CDR1 MNHEY, CDR2 SVGEGT. For the CDR3, the DNA is TGTGCCAGCAGTTACACCGGGACAGGGGTTGGCTACACCTTC. The encoded protein is CASSYTGTGVGYTF.